This T cell receptor (beta chain) was recorded in a study of cytomegalovirus exposure and HLA in healthy donors. Across the whole study: An early data release held tens of millions of unique TCRs from HLA-typed donors.

PCR involved 60 Vbeta and 13 Jbeta primers. Source study methods: Unique TCR beta chains totaled some 80 million in a later count, with roughly 10 million of them shared. Sequencing used immunoSEQ multiplex PCR; TCRdb keeps in-frame clones, though not all of them. Clone size and the V and J calls come from that table; the DNA yielded D and trimming. The sample carries some 130,000 clones, roughly three quarters recorded once. The CDR3 sequence is 14 residues long. V lost 4 bases, J lost 1 base, and 10 bases lay in between. CDR1 is SGHTA and CDR2 is FQGNSA in the germline V gene. The sequenced sample was PBMCs. The chain joins TRBV7-2 to TRBJ1-1; D gene uncertain. This clonotype was obtained from a man aged 30 to 45 in good health and CMV-seronegative. Here the CDR3 DNA reads TGTGCCAGCAGCTATTGGGCCCGGAACACTGAAGCTTTCTTT. This codes for CASSYWARNTEAFF. The full variable domain, in which reference TRBV7-2 and TRBJ1-1 provide the parts outside the CDR3, is GAGVSQSPSNKVTEKGKDVELRCDPISGHTALYWYRQSLGQGLEFLIYFQGNSAPDKSGLPSDRFSAERTGGSVSTLTIQRTQQEDSAVYLCASSYWARNTEAFFGQGTRLTVV.